This T cell receptor (beta chain) was recorded in a study of CD8 T cells in ankylosing spondylitis. The ends were cut back, 0 bases at V and 1 base at J, with 12 bases in the middle. The CDR3 totals 16 residues. CDR1 is MNHEY, CDR2 SVGAGI, per germline. As the method for making TCR beta libraries, quantitative 5'-RACE with molecular barcodes was used. MiXCR was run by TCRdb on the 5' RACE reads, yielding one entry per CDR3 protein. The sample records some 700,000 distinct CDR3 sequences, around 19% being singletons. Overall study findings and caveats: The disease-linked clones had a CD8+ phenotype and low blood frequencies. Ankylosing spondylitis blood appeared to be characterized by a TCR beta motif of 7 to 9 highly homologous variants.

As concerns this clonotype: Its antigen remains unidentified.

The genes are TRBV6-5 and TRBJ1-1, with D maybe TRBD1 (6 bases). Sequenced sample: blood, either unsorted or a sorted T cell fraction (not recorded which). The receptor was isolated from a male donor with ankylosing spondylitis. The CDR3 sequence is CASSYSGDITNTEAFF. CDR3 DNA sequence: TGTGCCAGCAGTTACTCAGGGGACATCACGAACACTGAAGCTTTCTTT.